These 27 T cell receptor beta chains were all obtained from the same sample, sequenced in a study of radiation and T cells in renal cell carcinoma. The time point here: blood 2 weeks post-SBRT. Treatment here: 15 Gy SBRT to primary tumor, nephrectomy 4 weeks later. Repertoires were generated with immunoSEQ multiplex PCR, while TCRdb's copy carries only in-frame clones and drops some. This repertoire shows roughly 130,000 clones, about 81% found once; its top ten account for under 2.5%. Material: blood, obtained from a patient whose treatment included radiotherapy and nephrectomy. The origin of the receptors is a woman in her sixties or seventies with renal cell carcinoma.

This chain connects TRBV5-1 to TRBJ2-5; 9 bases fit TRBD1. J was trimmed by 5 bases and V by 1 base; bases with no gene match: 3. The germline V gene encodes CDR1 SGHRS and CDR2 YFSETQ. The CDR3 extends over 14 amino acids. CDR3 coding DNA: TGCGCCAGCAGCTTGAACGACAGGGGGGAGACCCAGTACTTC. Its protein product is CASSLNDRGETQYF.

The V call is TRBV7-9, the J call TRBJ2-5; TRBD1 agrees at 9 bases. The CDR3 totals 14 residues. V shed 5 bases, J shed 5 bases, and the junction held 6 bases outside the gene matches. Germline V gives CDR1 SEHNR, CDR2 FQNEAQ (reference sequence). CDR3 coding DNA: TGTGCCAGCAGCGCCACAGGGGGCAGGGAGACCCAGTACTTC. Translating gives CASSATGGRETQYF.

The V and J genes are TRBV9 and TRBJ2-7; the match to TRBD2 covers 7 bases. The CDR3 is 17 residues long. Losses at the gene ends were 0 bases for V and 7 bases for J; bases not matched to a gene: 16. From germline, CDR1 is SGDLS and CDR2 YYNGEE. CDR3 amino acids: CASSVETPTSSKEEQYF. The CDR3 DNA sequence: TGTGCCAGCAGCGTAGAGACCCCGACTAGCTCTAAAGAGGAGCAGTACTTC.

The chain employs TRBV6-5 and TRBJ1-1; 7 nucleotides line up with TRBD1. Per germline, CDR1 MNHEY and CDR2 SVGAGI. The CDR3 loop spans 16 amino acids. The ends lost 3 bases at V and 0 bases at J; junction bases unmatched: 7. The CDR3: CASSYPSDRVNTEAFF. The CDR3 coding sequence is TGTGCCAGCAGTTATCCGAGCGACAGGGTGAACACTGAAGCTTTCTTT.

V gene TRBV28 combines with J gene TRBJ2-5; D might be TRBD1 or TRBD2, each matching 5 bases. With 5 bases removed from V and 1 base from J, the gap between germline ends came to 17 bases. Germline loops: CDR1 MDHEN, CDR2 SYDVKM. The CDR3 totals 16 residues. The CDR3 DNA sequence: TGTGCCAGCAGTCCCTGGGACGGCTACCTCCAAGAGACCCAGTACTTC. Protein sequence: CASSPWDGYLQETQYF.

This chain joins TRBV28 and TRBJ1-2; D unresolved. CDR1 and CDR2 (germline): MDHEN, SYDVKM. Trimming cost V 4 bases and J 7 bases, with 19 bases left between them. The CDR3 contains 15 residues. CDR3 DNA sequence: TGTGCCAGCAGTTGGGAGCTGGCGGAGGTCGCTGGCTACACCTTC. It encodes CASSWELAEVAGYTF.

The V and J genes are TRBV29-1 and TRBJ1-1, with TRBD1 identical over 9 bases. This CDR3 spans 14 amino acids. Trimming took 5 bases from V and 1 from J; bases not matched to a gene: 5. Germline V gene lookup returns CDR1 SQVTM and CDR2 ANQGSEA. CDR3 sequence: CSVRQGVGNTEAFF. The CDR3 region has the DNA TGCAGCGTTAGACAGGGGGTAGGGAACACTGAAGCTTTCTTT.

This chain joins TRBV7-6 and TRBJ2-2; 8 bases are a match to TRBD1. V lost 6 bases, J lost 2 bases, and 5 bases stayed unmatched. CDR3 length equals 15 residues. Germline CDR1 reads SGHVS; CDR2 reads FNYEAQ. The CDR3 is CASRDAGGNTGELFF. The CDR3 DNA sequence: TGTGCCAGCAGGGACGCAGGGGGCAACACCGGGGAGCTGTTTTTT.

The genes are TRBV7-9 and TRBJ1-1; 9 positions match TRBD1. Germline-derived CDR1 and CDR2 are SEHNR and FQNEAQ (reference sequence). V shed 5 bases and J 0 bases; nucleotides not matched to a gene: 10. This CDR3 region has 17 residues. The CDR3 region has the DNA TGTGCCAGCAGCGGATTCGGGACAGGGCTGATGAACACTGAAGCTTTCTTT. Its translation is CASSGFGTGLMNTEAFF.

The chain is built from TRBV7-2 and TRBJ1-2; D is possibly TRBD1 (5 bases). Trimming shortened V by 4 bases and J by 4 bases, and 10 bases separated the two germline ends. Germline CDR1 SGHTA, CDR2 FQGNSA. This CDR3 contains 13 residues. The CDR3 here is CASSSSGPYGYTF. The CDR3, as DNA: TGTGCCAGCAGCTCCTCAGGGCCCTATGGCTACACCTTC.

The V and J genes are TRBV7-6 and TRBJ1-2; 8 bases match TRBD1. The CDR3 runs to 15 residues. After removal of 1 base from V and 3 bases from J, the junction contained 4 bases not matched to a gene. In germline, CDR1 is SGHVS, CDR2 FNYEAQ. The CDR3, as DNA: TGTGCCAGCAGCTTAGGGACAGGGAGAGACTATGGCTACACCTTC. Protein product: CASSLGTGRDYGYTF.

The rearrangement joins TRBV10-1 to TRBJ2-7; 7 nucleotides align to TRBD2. CDR3 size: 14 residues. CDR1 WNHNN and CDR2 SYGVQD come from the germline V gene (reference sequence). Losses at the gene ends were 6 bases for V and 6 bases for J; bases not matched to a gene: 11. CDR3 in amino acids: CASSRIYGGIEQYF. In DNA, the CDR3 is TGCGCCAGCAGCAGGATTTACGGGGGGATCGAGCAGTACTTC.

The rearrangement links TRBV28 to TRBJ2-3; D remains unclear. V dropped 5 bases and J dropped 0 bases, with 9 bases sitting between them. The CDR3 has 14 amino acids. CDR1 MDHEN and CDR2 SYDVKM come from the germline V gene. The CDR3 sequence: CASSPRLSTDTQYF. CDR3 bases: TGTGCCAGCAGTCCCCGGCTCAGCACAGATACGCAGTATTTT.

V and J are TRBV7-9 and TRBJ2-7; D perhaps matches TRBD1 (5 bases). The length of the CDR3 is 11 residues. Between the trimmed V and J ends, which lost 5 bases and 7 bases, there was a span of 9 bases. CDR1 is SEHNR and CDR2 is FQNEAQ in the germline V gene (reference sequence). CDR3 residues: CASSTRQEQYF. The CDR3 DNA reads as TGTGCCAGCAGCACCCGACAGGAGCAGTACTTC.

This clone was seen ten or more times. This chain joins TRBV11-2 and TRBJ1-1; no definite D call. The length of the CDR3 is 14 residues. V was trimmed by 2 bases and J by 2 bases, leaving 9 bases between them. Germline loops: CDR1 SGHAT, CDR2 FQNNGV. CDR3 bases: TGTGCCAGCAGCTTAACGTCGGGAAACACTGAAGCTTTCTTT. Translating it yields CASSLTSGNTEAFF.

V is TRBV5-1 and J is TRBJ2-5; tentative D call: TRBD1 (6 bases). Germline assignment: CDR1 SGHRS and CDR2 YFSETQ. Trimming pared 4 bases from V and 5 bases from J, leaving 9 bases between. This CDR3 is built from 12 residues. The CDR3 DNA is TGCGCCAGCAGCGCAGGGGTGGAGACCCAGTACTTC. Its translation: CASSAGVETQYF.

The chain joins TRBV9 to TRBJ2-3; D may be TRBD1 (6 bases). CDR1 and CDR2 from the germline V gene are SGDLS and YYNGEE. CDR3 length: 17 amino acids. V was trimmed by 3 bases and J by 0 bases, leaving 17 bases between them. CDR3 bases: TGTGCCAGCAGCGGAAAGATGACAGGCGATAGCACAGATACGCAGTATTTT. Its translation is CASSGKMTGDSTDTQYF.

This chain uses TRBV30 with TRBJ2-1, with D uncertain. This CDR3 has 11 amino acids. The germline CDR1 and CDR2 sequences are GTSNPN and SVGIG (reference sequence). V lost 3 bases and J lost 9, with 9 bases in between. The CDR3 here is CAWSRFSEQFF. The CDR3 bases are TGTGCCTGGAGCCGCTTCAGTGAGCAGTTCTTC.

This clone was seen a single time. The CDR3 coding sequence is TGTGCCAGCAGCCAGAAACAGGGCCTCACAGGCTACACCTTC. Translation: CASSQKQGLTGYTF. V is TRBV5-4 and J is TRBJ1-2; D might be TRBD1 (6 bases). CDR1 is SGHNT and CDR2 is YYREEE in the germline V gene (reference sequence). This CDR3 has 14 amino acids. The ends were cut back, 4 bases at V and 8 bases at J, with 18 bases in the middle.

This chain joins TRBV10-3 and TRBJ2-1, with D possibly being TRBD2 (7 bases). CDR1 and CDR2 from the germline V gene are ENHRY and SYGVKD. The CDR3 totals 15 residues. V was cut by 1 base and J by 6 bases, with 13 bases left in between. CDR3 sequence: CAISEFRGAGNEQFF. CDR3 coding DNA: TGTGCCATCAGTGAGTTCCGGGGGGCCGGCAATGAGCAGTTCTTC.

The chain is built from TRBV27 and TRBJ1-2, with D unresolved. This CDR3 has 16 amino acids. V was shortened by 3 bases and J by 0 bases, with 14 bases between the two germline ends. Germline-derived CDR1 and CDR2 are MNHEY and SMNVEV (reference sequence). CDR3 region: CASSFQSGVPNYGYTF. Written as DNA, the CDR3 is TGTGCCAGCAGTTTCCAGAGTGGCGTACCTAACTATGGCTACACCTTC.

The chain couples TRBV6-4 to TRBJ1-2; D may be TRBD1 (5 bases). Germline values: CDR1 MRHNA, CDR2 SNTAGT. Trimming left V 2 bases short and J 7 bases short, with 14 bases between. This CDR3 region has 14 residues. The CDR3 loop reads CASSDGGALGGYTF. Written as DNA, the CDR3 is TGTGCCAGCAGTGACGGAGGGGCGCTTGGTGGCTACACCTTC.

The chain uses TRBV6-5 and TRBJ2-7, with a possible D match to TRBD1 (6 bases). Germline CDR1 MNHEY, CDR2 SVGAGI. This CDR3 region has 14 residues. V lost 8 bases and J lost 0, with 14 bases in between. The chain's CDR3 is CASLQGTLSYEQYF. In DNA, the CDR3 is TGTGCCAGCCTACAGGGTACCCTCTCCTACGAGCAGTACTTC.

This clone has just a few counts. This chain joins TRBV20-1 and TRBJ2-5, with unresolved D. Germline loops: CDR1 DFQATT, CDR2 SNEGSKA (reference sequence). CDR3 size: 11 residues. Trimming left V 6 bases short and J 2 bases short, with 7 bases between. The CDR3 DNA is TGCAGTGCCCTGACACAAGAGACCCAGTACTTC. Its translation: CSALTQETQYF.

The rearrangement links TRBV5-5 to TRBJ1-2; possibly TRBD1 for D (6 bases). The CDR3 is made up of 14 amino acids. Trimming left V 3 bases short and J 4 bases short, with 13 bases between. Germline CDR1 SGHKS, CDR2 YYEKEE (reference sequence). DNA of the CDR3: TGTGCCAGCAGCTCCCCCGGGGGCAGCTATGGCTACACCTTC. It encodes CASSSPGGSYGYTF.

V is TRBV19 and J is TRBJ2-1; TRBD2 is a possible D gene (6 bases). With 5 bases removed from V and 9 bases from J, the gap between germline ends came to 17 bases. The CDR3 totals 14 residues. The germline V gene encodes CDR1 LNHDA and CDR2 SQIVND (reference sequence). CDR3 in amino acids: CASSSPGRAGEQFF. Here the CDR3 DNA reads TGTGCCAGTAGTTCTCCGGGACGAGCGGGTGAGCAGTTCTTC.

The chain employs TRBV7-2 and TRBJ2-7; 8 bases agree with TRBD1. The trim removed 1 base at V and 3 bases at J, leaving 17 bases unmatched. The CDR3 covers 19 residues. Looked up from germline, CDR1 is SGHTA and CDR2 is FQGNSA. The CDR3 loop is CASSLEGFSGGIPSYEQYF. DNA of the CDR3: TGTGCCAGCAGCTTAGAGGGGTTCTCAGGGGGCATCCCCAGCTACGAGCAGTACTTC.